What follows are 4 T cell receptor beta chains derived from one specimen sequenced in a study of cytomegalovirus exposure and HLA in healthy donors. Here immunoSEQ multiplex PCR was the method, and the copy in TCRdb shows in-frame clones only, minus some. The sample records 250,000 to 350,000 clones, roughly 90% being singletons. The sequenced sample consisted of PBMCs. The receptor source for this set is a young woman in good health and CMV-seronegative.

The genes are TRBV27 and TRBJ2-7; perhaps TRBD2 as D (6 bases). CDR1 is MNHEY and CDR2 is SMNVEV in the germline V gene (reference sequence). The CDR3 covers 18 residues. V was trimmed by 1 base and J by 4 bases, leaving 23 bases between them. The CDR3 sequence is CASSLFRGISTLIYEQYF. Written as DNA, the CDR3 is TGTGCCAGCAGTTTATTCCGGGGGATAAGCACACTCATTTACGAGCAGTACTTC.

The V and J genes are TRBV28 and TRBJ1-2; D unclear. The CDR3 covers 14 residues. The V end was cut by 3 bases, the J end by 0 bases, with 8 bases between. The germline V gene encodes CDR1 MDHEN and CDR2 SYDVKM. DNA for the CDR3: TGTGCCAGCAGTTTGTACAGCCCTAACTATGGCTACACCTTC. Protein product: CASSLYSPNYGYTF.

The chain couples TRBV10-1 to TRBJ2-2; 9 nucleotides line up with TRBD1. The CDR3 runs 16 residues. V lost 4 bases to trimming and J lost 4 bases; unmatched junction nucleotides: 7. Germline lookup yields CDR1 WNHNN and CDR2 SYGVQD (reference sequence). The CDR3 loop is CASSAGQGKGTGELFF. CDR3 nucleotide sequence: TGCGCCAGCAGTGCGGGACAGGGAAAGGGCACCGGGGAGCTGTTTTTT.

This sequence joins TRBV7-6 and TRBJ2-1, with TRBD2 identical over 11 bases. The CDR3 extends over 17 amino acids. V shed 3 bases, J shed 6 bases, and the junction held 10 bases outside the gene matches. Looked up from germline, CDR1 is SGHVS and CDR2 is FNYEAQ. CDR3 loop: CASSFAISGRAPNEQFF. The CDR3, as DNA: TGTGCCAGCAGCTTCGCCATTAGCGGGAGGGCCCCCAATGAGCAGTTCTTC.